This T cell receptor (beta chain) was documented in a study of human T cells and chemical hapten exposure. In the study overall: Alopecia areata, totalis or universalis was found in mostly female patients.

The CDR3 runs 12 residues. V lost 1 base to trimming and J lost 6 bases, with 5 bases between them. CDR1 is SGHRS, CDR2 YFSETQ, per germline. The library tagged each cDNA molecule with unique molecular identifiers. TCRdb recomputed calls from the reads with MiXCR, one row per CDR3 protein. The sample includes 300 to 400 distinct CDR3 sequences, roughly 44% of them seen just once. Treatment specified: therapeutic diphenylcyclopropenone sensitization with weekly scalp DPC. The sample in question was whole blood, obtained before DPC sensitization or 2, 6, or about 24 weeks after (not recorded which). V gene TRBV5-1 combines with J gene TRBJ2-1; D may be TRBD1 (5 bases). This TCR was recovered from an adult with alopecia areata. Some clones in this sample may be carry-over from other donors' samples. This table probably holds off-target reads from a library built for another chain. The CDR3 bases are TGCGCCAGCAGCTTGCAGGGCAATGAGCAGTTCTTC. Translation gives CASSLQGNEQFF.